Below are 31 T cell receptor beta chains sequenced from a single sample in a study of blood T cell repertoires in COVID-19. The repertoire was sequenced with immunoSEQ multiplex PCR; TCRdb's copy has only in-frame clones and lacks some. The table lists about 190,000 clones, roughly 82% of them singletons. Sequencing was carried out using peripheral blood. These receptor sequences come from a woman in her sixties with COVID-19, enrolled during active disease.

This clone was detected only a few times. The chain links TRBV18 to TRBJ2-2, with no clear D. From germline, CDR1 is KGHSH and CDR2 LQKENI. Trimming took off 3 bases at V and 3 bases at J, with 8 bases between the two ends. The CDR3 contains 14 residues. CDR3: CASSPIQDTGELFF. CDR3 nucleotide sequence: TGTGCCAGCTCACCCATTCAGGACACCGGGGAGCTGTTTTTT.

The chain joins TRBV5-1 to TRBJ1-1, with D perhaps matching TRBD1 (6 bases). In germline, CDR1 is SGHRS, CDR2 YFSETQ. The V gene lost 5 bases and the J gene lost 1 base, with 15 bases spanning the gap. This CDR3 region has 15 residues. CDR3 sequence: CASRQGYGANTEAFF. The CDR3 DNA sequence: TGCGCCAGCAGACAGGGTTATGGCGCGAACACTGAAGCTTTCTTT.

The genes are TRBV5-1 and TRBJ2-1, with TRBD2 matching 11 bases. V shed 0 bases and J 3 bases; nucleotides not matched to a gene: 5. The germline CDR1 and CDR2 sequences are SGHRS and YFSETQ. CDR3 length equals 17 residues. CDR3 protein: CASSLASGGLGYNEQFF. CDR3 nucleotide sequence: TGCGCCAGCAGCTTGGCTAGCGGGGGGTTAGGCTACAATGAGCAGTTCTTC.

This clone was observed a handful of times. V usage is TRBV5-5 and J usage is TRBJ2-3; D remains unclear. The germline gives CDR1 SGHKS, CDR2 YYEKEE (reference sequence). Trimming shortened V by 4 bases and J by 0 bases, and 15 bases separated the two germline ends. This CDR3 contains 16 residues. CDR3 coding DNA: TGTGCCAGCAGCCACAGCCCTTTCACTAGCACAGATACGCAGTATTTT. This translates into CASSHSPFTSTDTQYF.

The CDR3 loop is CASSLAPGPDTQYF. The CDR3 coding sequence is TGCGCCAGCAGCTTGGCACCGGGTCCAGATACGCAGTATTTT. The rearrangement links TRBV5-1 to TRBJ2-3; no reliable D call. The V end was cut by 0 bases, the J end by 4 bases, with 9 bases between. CDR3 length: 14 residues. Germline V gene data show CDR1 as SGHRS and CDR2 as YFSETQ. Using reference TRBV5-1 and TRBJ2-3 for the parts outside the CDR3, the full variable domain is KAGVTQTPRYLIKTRGQQVTLSCSPISGHRSVSWYQQTPGQGLQFLFEYFSETQRNKGNFPGRFSGRQFSNSRSEMNVSTLELGDSALYLCASSLAPGPDTQYFGPGTRLTVL.

This chain joins TRBV29-1 and TRBJ2-1, with TRBD1 as a possible D gene (5 bases). V gave up 3 bases and J gave up 6 bases, with 9 bases separating them. The CDR3 extends over 12 amino acids. Per the germline V gene, CDR1 is SQVTM and CDR2 is ANQGSEA. CDR3 nucleotide sequence: TGCAGCGTTGAGGGGCCCCTCAATGAGCAGTTCTTC. This sequence encodes CSVEGPLNEQFF.

The CDR3: CASSKLTNYEQYV. For the CDR3, the DNA is TGTGCCAGCAGCAAACTAACGAACTACGAGCAGTACGTC. V gene TRBV21-1 combines with J gene TRBJ2-7; the table's D gene call, TRBD2, was not cross checked with the DNA. TRBV21-1 is classified as a pseudogene. The CDR3 covers 13 residues.

The CDR3 region is CASSFNRGLTEAFF. The CDR3 DNA reads as TGTGCCAGCAGCTTCAACAGGGGATTGACTGAAGCTTTCTTT. This chain joins TRBV7-2 and TRBJ1-1; 7 bases match TRBD1. Trimming removed 3 bases from V and 5 bases from J; junction bases left unmatched: 6. The germline CDR1 and CDR2 sequences are SGHTA and FQGNSA. The CDR3 sequence is 14 residues long.

This chain joins TRBV7-6 and TRBJ2-5; TRBD2 is a possible D gene (6 bases). V was pared by 1 base and J by 1 base, with 16 bases between. The CDR3 runs to 17 residues. Germline-derived CDR1 and CDR2 are SGHVS and FNYEAQ. CDR3 DNA: TGTGCCAGCAGCTTAGGACCGGGAGTTGGGTTCCAAGAGACCCAGTACTTC. It is translated as CASSLGPGVGFQETQYF.

This clone was seen a single time. The identical CDR3 is also encoded by other nucleotide sequences in the sample. This rearrangement joins TRBV11-1 to TRBJ1-1; no reliable D call. The CDR3 loop spans 13 amino acids. Germline CDR1 is SGHAT and CDR2 is FQDESV (reference sequence). Trimming pared 5 bases from V and 1 base from J, leaving 8 bases between. The CDR3 is CASSLPGNTEAFF. DNA for the CDR3: TGTGCCAGCAGCCTACCGGGGAACACTGAAGCTTTCTTT.

The chain links TRBV19 to TRBJ1-2, with D possibly matching TRBD1 (6 bases). Germline CDR1 and CDR2: LNHDA and SQIVND (reference sequence). The CDR3 loop spans 13 amino acids. The ends were cut back, 3 bases at V and 4 bases at J, with 9 bases in the middle. CDR3 amino acids: CASSIETGYGYTF. CDR3 DNA sequence: TGTGCCAGTAGTATTGAGACAGGCTATGGCTACACCTTC.

The genes are TRBV2 and TRBJ1-4; D gene uncertain. The V gene lost 7 bases and the J gene lost 6 bases, with 6 bases spanning the gap. There are 11 residues in the CDR3. Germline CDR1 and CDR2: SNHLY and FYNNEI. The CDR3 spells CASTGDEKLFF. The DNA of the CDR3 is TGTGCCAGCACCGGAGATGAAAAACTGTTTTTT.

The chain uses TRBV4-2 and TRBJ1-1, with 7 bases fitting TRBD1. Germline V gene sequence: CDR1 LGHNA, CDR2 YNFKEQ. V was clipped by 1 base and J by 1 base; unmatched bases: 6. This CDR3 spans 16 amino acids. CDR3 region: CASSQADRLTNTEAFF. CDR3 DNA sequence: TGTGCCAGCAGCCAAGCGGACAGGCTGACGAACACTGAAGCTTTCTTT.

This chain links TRBV3-1 (or the pseudogene TRBV3-2) with TRBJ1-6; D call uncertain. The CDR3 has 17 amino acids. Germline CDR1 reads LGHDT; CDR2 reads YNNKEL (reference sequence). V lost 5 bases and J lost 0, with 14 bases in between. The CDR3 loop reads CASSLLVRGSYNSPLHF. The DNA for the CDR3 is TGTGCCAGCAGCTTACTAGTTAGAGGCTCCTATAATTCACCCCTCCACTTT.

V is TRBV6-5 and J is TRBJ1-4; D unclear. Deletions cut 0 bases from V and 7 bases from J, with 6 bases between. Germline-derived CDR1 and CDR2 are MNHEY and SVGAGI. The CDR3 is 13 amino acids. The CDR3 sequence is CASSYSGVEKLFF. The CDR3 region has the DNA TGTGCCAGCAGTTACTCAGGAGTTGAAAAACTGTTTTTT.

J is TRBJ1-1 and V is TRBV19; no reliable D call. The CDR3 has 13 residues. The germline V gene has CDR1 LNHDA and CDR2 SQIVND (reference sequence). With 7 bases removed from V and 4 bases from J, the gap between germline ends came to 13 bases. CDR3: CASKRTTGTEAFF. In DNA, the CDR3 is TGTGCCAGTAAAAGGACTACTGGCACTGAAGCTTTCTTT. Looking up the rest from reference TRBV19 and TRBJ1-1 gives the full variable domain: DGGITQSPKYLFRKEGQNVTLSCEQNLNHDAMYWYRQDPGQGLRLIYYSQIVNDFQKGDIAEGYSVSREKKESFPLTVTSAQKNPTAFYLCASKRTTGTEAFFGQGTRLTVV.

This clone is a singleton in its sample. The chain couples TRBV5-1 to TRBJ2-3; D ambiguous. Between the trimmed V and J ends, which lost 4 bases and 0 bases, there was a span of 9 bases. The CDR3 sequence is 14 residues long. Germline V gene sequence: CDR1 SGHRS, CDR2 YFSETQ. The CDR3 nucleotides read TGCGCCAGCAGCGTTCAGTCTAGCACAGATACGCAGTATTTT. Encoded protein: CASSVQSSTDTQYF.

The chain uses TRBV5-4 and TRBJ2-1, with 7 bases lining up with TRBD2. The CDR3 runs to 16 residues. Looked up from germline, CDR1 is SGHNT and CDR2 is YYREEE (reference sequence). The V segment lost 0 bases and the J segment 5 bases; nucleotides outside the gene matches: 8. The CDR3 DNA follows: TGTGCCAGCAGCTTGGCCTTGGGGGGGAGACACAATGAGCAGTTCTTC. Translation: CASSLALGGRHNEQFF.

The chain is built from TRBV6-5 and TRBJ2-7; 10 nucleotides match TRBD1. The germline V gene has CDR1 MNHEY and CDR2 SVGAGI. This CDR3 has 15 residues. V trimming: 6 bases; J trimming: 4 bases; junction bases outside the gene matches: 9. The CDR3 is CASSPDRGQRYEQYV. The CDR3 nucleotides read TGTGCCAGCAGCCCAGACAGGGGGCAACGATACGAGCAGTACGTC.

This clone was recorded only once. The rearrangement links TRBV29-1 to TRBJ1-1; a possible D gene is TRBD1 (5 bases). The CDR3 spans 14 residues. From germline, CDR1 is SQVTM and CDR2 ANQGSEA. V lost 7 bases and J 3 bases, leaving 18 bases between the germline ends. CDR3 region: CSAYQSGGHTEAFF. The CDR3 DNA reads TGCAGCGCCTACCAGTCCGGGGGACACACTGAAGCTTTCTTT.

The chain joins TRBV15 to TRBJ2-1, with TRBD1 identical over 7 bases. After removal of 6 bases from V and 9 bases from J, the junction contained 8 bases not matched to a gene. Germline V gene sequence: CDR1 LNHNV, CDR2 YYDKDF (reference sequence). The CDR3 length is 13 residues. The CDR3 here is CATRTGTAFEQFF. For the CDR3, the DNA is TGTGCCACCAGGACCGGGACAGCGTTTGAGCAGTTCTTC.

J is TRBJ1-1 and V is TRBV14, with no clear D. The germline gives CDR1 SGHDN, CDR2 FVKESK. V was pared by 0 bases and J by 1 base, with 12 bases between. The CDR3 totals 16 residues. The CDR3 coding sequence is TGTGCCAGCAGCCAAGATCTGGGCAGCAGGAACACTGAAGCTTTCTTT. Protein product: CASSQDLGSRNTEAFF.

The chain is built from TRBV7-2 and TRBJ2-7; TRBD2 might be the D (6 bases). CDR3 size: 15 residues. V lost 0 bases and J lost 0, with 9 bases in between. Germline V gene data show CDR1 as SGHTA and CDR2 as FQGNSA. In DNA, the CDR3 is TGTGCCAGCAGCTTAGCGGGGACTTACTCCTACGAGCAGTACTTC. It yields the protein CASSLAGTYSYEQYF. Full variable domain (remainder filled in from reference TRBV7-2 and TRBJ2-7): GAGVSQSPSNKVTEKGKDVELRCDPISGHTALYWYRQSLGQGLEFLIYFQGNSAPDKSGLPSDRFSAERTGGSVSTLTIQRTQQEDSAVYLCASSLAGTYSYEQYFGPGTRLTVT.

This sequence joins TRBV14 and TRBJ2-2, with no clear D. The CDR3 totals 13 residues. Trimming left V 0 bases short and J 7 bases short, with 6 bases between. Germline CDR1 SGHDN, CDR2 FVKESK. CDR3 sequence reads: CASSQDEVGELFF. In DNA, the CDR3 is TGTGCCAGCAGCCAAGACGAGGTCGGGGAGCTGTTTTTT.

The CDR3 protein is CATGTSGRDNTGELFF. DNA for the CDR3: TGTGCCACCGGGACTAGCGGGAGGGATAACACCGGGGAGCTGTTTTTT. This sequence joins TRBV24-1 and TRBJ2-2, with TRBD2 matching 16 bases. CDR1 KGHDR and CDR2 SFDVKD come from the germline V gene. The CDR3 has 16 amino acids. J gave up 2 bases and V 9 bases, and 2 bases lay outside the gene matches.

This clone was detected only once. The chain carries TRBV13 and TRBJ2-7; D may be TRBD2 (5 bases). The germline CDR1 and CDR2 sequences are PRHDT and FYEKMQ (reference sequence). Deletions cut 0 bases from V and 3 bases from J, with 15 bases between. There are 16 residues in the CDR3. CDR3 loop: CASSLGPDSGIYEQYF. In DNA, the CDR3 is TGTGCCAGCAGCTTAGGACCGGACTCCGGAATCTACGAGCAGTACTTC.

This chain connects TRBV3-1 (or the pseudogene TRBV3-2) to TRBJ2-1; 9 bases align to TRBD2. CDR1 LGHDT and CDR2 YNNKEL come from the germline V gene (reference sequence). Losses at the gene ends were 3 bases for V and 10 bases for J; bases not matched to a gene: 10. The CDR3 has 15 residues. This CDR3 reads CASSHWRGGLEEQFF. DNA of the CDR3: TGTGCCAGCAGCCATTGGCGGGGGGGTCTCGAGGAGCAGTTCTTC.

V gene TRBV7-8 combines with J gene TRBJ2-7; TRBD2 is a possible D gene (6 bases). Germline V lookup: CDR1 SGHVS, CDR2 FQNEAQ. This CDR3 region has 15 residues. The V gene lost 1 base and the J gene lost 5 bases, with 15 bases spanning the gap. CDR3 in DNA: TGTGCCAGCAGCTTAGTTGACGGGAGCGGCAACGAGCAGTACTTC. Its protein product is CASSLVDGSGNEQYF.

This clone has only one observation. V is TRBV11-2 and J is TRBJ2-3, with TRBD2 matching over 8 bases. With V trimmed by 6 bases and J by 2 bases, 16 bases remained unmatched. The CDR3 runs 18 residues. The germline V gene encodes CDR1 SGHAT and CDR2 FQNNGV. CDR3 coding DNA: TGTGCCAGCAGACCAGGGGTTGCGGGACTAGGATACACAGATACGCAGTATTTT. This codes for CASRPGVAGLGYTDTQYF.

V and J are TRBV14 and TRBJ1-1, with D uncertain. Germline CDR1 SGHDN, CDR2 FVKESK. The CDR3 has 14 amino acids. V was pared by 3 bases and J by 4 bases, with 12 bases between. The CDR3 coding sequence is TGTGCCAGCAGCCACGTGTTCGAGGGCACTGAAGCTTTCTTT. Its protein product is CASSHVFEGTEAFF.

This clone was counted a single time. The chain links TRBV7-2 to TRBJ2-1; 7 bases agree with TRBD1. There are 15 residues in the CDR3. Losses at the gene ends were 5 bases for V and 5 bases for J; bases not matched to a gene: 9. Germline CDR1 and CDR2: SGHTA and FQGNSA. DNA for the CDR3: TGTGCCAGCAGCCCCTTAGGGGGCAGCCACAATGAGCAGTTCTTC. Translation: CASSPLGGSHNEQFF.